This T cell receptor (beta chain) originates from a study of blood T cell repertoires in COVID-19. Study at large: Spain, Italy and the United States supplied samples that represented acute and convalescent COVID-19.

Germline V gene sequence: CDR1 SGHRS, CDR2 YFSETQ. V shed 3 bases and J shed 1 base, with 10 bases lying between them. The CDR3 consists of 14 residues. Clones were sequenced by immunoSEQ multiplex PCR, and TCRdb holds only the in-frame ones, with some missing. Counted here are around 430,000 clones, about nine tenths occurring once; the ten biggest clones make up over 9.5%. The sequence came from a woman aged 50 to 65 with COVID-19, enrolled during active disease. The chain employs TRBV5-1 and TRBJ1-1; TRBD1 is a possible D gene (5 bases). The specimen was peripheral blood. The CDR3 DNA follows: TGCGCCAGCAGCTCTGGCGGGGGGAACACTGAAGCTTTCTTT. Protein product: CASSSGGGNTEAFF.